This T cell receptor (beta chain) was documented in a study of early T cells in non-severe SARS-CoV-2 infection. Study information: The sequenced material was bulk RNA from unsorted whole blood, and its chains were unpaired. Study observations and caveats: Comparison of clonotypes with VDJdb favored anti-spike CD8 responses while missing private and CD4 specificities.

With regard to this clonotype: The antigen is unknown.

Individual cDNA molecules were tagged with unique molecular identifiers. Each CDR3 protein gets one entry after TCRdb re-called the 5' RACE reads with MiXCR. Of fewer than 65,000 distinct CDR3 sequences in the sample, around 8.5% are singletons; the top ten hold less than 25%. The sequenced sample consisted of whole blood. This receptor was obtained from an adult who was a healthcare worker with PCR-confirmed SARS-CoV-2 infection or an uninfected control (not recorded which).

This CDR3 reads CASSLRRLNEQFF. The CDR3 coding sequence is TGTGCCAGCAGCTTAAGGAGGCTCAATGAGCAGTTCTTC. J is TRBJ2-1 and V is TRBV11-2, with D possibly TRBD2 on 5 matching bases. Germline V gives CDR1 SGHAT, CDR2 FQNNGV. Trimming removed 2 bases at V and 6 bases at J, with 8 bases between. CDR3 length equals 13 residues.